This T cell receptor beta chain was found in a study of T-cell reconstitution after alpha-beta-depleted transplantation in children. As for this clonotype: What it binds is not known.

Study outcomes and limitations: Where some patients showed high TCRbeta diversity at day 60, it came from recipient T cells and thymic progenitors that had survived. After transplant, at about two months, alpha-beta T cells were reportedly derived from several hundred expanded graft clones. A year post-transplant, T-cell counts and diversity derived mostly from newly produced T cells.

Using unique molecular identifiers, the investigators prepared the TCRbeta library. TCRdb re-derived calls from the PCR reads in MiXCR, one entry per CDR3 protein. The table records about 400,000 distinct CDR3 sequences, under 20% of them present only once. The germline CDR1 and CDR2 sequences are KGHDR and SFDVKD. CDR3 length: 16 amino acids. Trimming took 2 bases from V and 8 from J, leaving 18 bases between them. The rearrangement links TRBV24-1 to TRBJ2-1; D ambiguous. The sequenced sample was PBMCs, mostly from graft donor cells, obtained 360 days after TCRalphabeta/CD19-depleted stem cell transplant. This receptor was obtained from a boy under three years old who had a stem cell transplant for Wiskott-Aldrich syndrome, so the T cells may come from the graft donor. The CDR3 region has the DNA TGTGCCACCAGTGATTCTAATCAACCCCTTTGGGATGAGCAGTTCTTC. Translated: CATSDSNQPLWDEQFF.